This is a list of T cell receptor beta chains from one sample in a study of T cell repertoires in cytomegalovirus infection. TCRdb re-called the reads through MiXCR, storing one row per CDR3 protein. This repertoire shows around 260,000 distinct CDR3 sequences, approximately 9% found once; its top ten account for roughly 16%. The material sequenced was PBMCs. The receptors here all came from a human donor in good health (CMV status not recorded). Some clones in this sample may be carry-over from other donors' samples. Both conserved end residues are part of each CDR3. A D gene is named only where the DNA matches it firmly. Clone size is not always given. Where it is, it says once, few, many or a class for expanded clones.

CDR3 protein,CDR3 DNA,V gene,J gene,clone size,D gene
CASSPLFRESLAKNIQYF,TGTGCCAGCAGCCCTTTGTTCAGGGAATCTCTAGCCAAAAACATTCAGTACTTC,TRBV7-2,TRBJ2-4,many,NA
CASSYSKPGGPYEQYF,TGTGCCAGCAGTTACTCGAAGCCGGGGGGCCCCTACGAGCAGTACTTC,TRBV6-6,TRBJ2-7,NA,NA
CASSVGGSAKNIQYF,TGTGCCAGCAGTGTTGGGGGCTCGGCCAAAAACATTCAGTACTTC,TRBV2,TRBJ2-4,many,NA
CASSLSGGQDTQYF,TGTGCCAGCAGCTTGTCGGGGGGGCAAGATACGCAGTATTTT,TRBV7-2,TRBJ2-3,many,TRBD2
CASEGTGGKDEQFF,TGTGCCAGCGAAGGGACAGGGGGTAAGGATGAGCAGTTCTTC,TRBV6-2/TRBV6-3,TRBJ2-1,few,TRBD1
CASSPGRGAETEAFF,TGTGCCAGCAGCCCCGGACGAGGGGCGGAAACTGAAGCTTTCTTT,TRBV7-9,TRBJ1-1,few,NA
CASSLAITDEKLFF,TGTGCCAGCAGCTTAGCGATCACAGACGAAAAACTGTTTTTT,TRBV7-2,TRBJ1-4,many,NA
CATSDPGTPNTEAFF,TGTGCCACCAGTGATCCCGGGACACCCAACACTGAAGCTTTCTTT,TRBV24-1,TRBJ1-1,NA,NA
CANPVRAQNTEAFF,TGTGCCAATCCGGTAAGGGCCCAGAACACTGAAGCTTTCTTT,TRBV7-2,TRBJ1-1,many,NA
CASSARLAGVNTGELFF,TGTGCCAGCAGCGCCAGACTAGCGGGAGTGAACACCGGGGAGCTGTTTTTT,TRBV7-2,TRBJ2-2,many,TRBD2